These 25 T cell receptor beta chains came from one sample sequenced in a study of cytomegalovirus exposure and HLA in healthy donors. PCR involved 60 Vbeta and 13 Jbeta primers. Generated by immunoSEQ multiplex PCR, the TCRdb table keeps only in-frame clones and is missing some. The sample lists around 300,000 clones; 80% to 90% were seen once. The specimen sequenced was PBMCs. These receptors were taken from a woman between 35 and 50 years old in good health and CMV-seropositive.

This clone was seen once. The gene calls are TRBV7-3 and TRBJ2-2; 10 nucleotides agree with TRBD2. The trim removed 2 bases at V and 7 bases at J, leaving 7 bases unmatched. Germline V gives CDR1 SGHTA, CDR2 FQGTGA. The CDR3 has 16 amino acids. Here the CDR3 reads CASSLLAGEIGGELFF. For the CDR3, the DNA is TGTGCCAGCAGCTTACTAGCGGGAGAAATAGGCGGGGAGCTGTTTTTT. Drawing the rest from reference TRBV7-3 and TRBJ2-2, the complete variable domain is GAGVSQTPSNKVTEKGKYVELRCDPISGHTALYWYRQSLGQGPEFLIYFQGTGAADDSGLPNDRFFAVRPEGSVSTLKIQRTERGDSAVYLCASSLLAGEIGGELFFGEGSRLTVL.

The chain employs TRBV6-1 and TRBJ1-1, with 12 bases lining up with TRBD1. The CDR3 contains 14 residues. CDR1 and CDR2 from the germline V gene are MNHNS and SASEGT. After removal of 4 bases from V and 6 bases from J, the junction contained 3 bases not matched to a gene. The CDR3 is CASSGGQGAAEAFF. CDR3 coding DNA: TGTGCCAGCAGTGGGGGACAGGGGGCAGCTGAAGCTTTCTTT.

In this sample, this clone turned up once. This chain connects TRBV19 to TRBJ1-5; 9 positions match TRBD1. The trim removed 5 bases at V and 6 bases at J, leaving 8 bases unmatched. Germline V CDR1 and CDR2: LNHDA, SQIVND (reference sequence). The CDR3 is made up of 15 amino acids. The CDR3 here is CASSRTGESSQPQHF. The CDR3 nucleotides read TGTGCCAGTAGTCGGACAGGGGAGTCCTCTCAGCCCCAGCATTTT.

The chain combines TRBV27 with TRBJ2-7; 11 bases fit TRBD1. There are 16 residues in the CDR3. Unmatched junction bases numbered 7, after V lost 3 bases and J lost 3 bases. Germline CDR1 MNHEY, CDR2 SMNVEV (reference sequence). Here the CDR3 reads CASSLGAGTGGYEQYF. The CDR3 region has the DNA TGTGCCAGCAGTTTGGGAGCCGGGACAGGGGGCTACGAGCAGTACTTC.

The rearrangement joins TRBV7-9 to TRBJ1-5; TRBD1 matches at 7 bases. The ends lost 5 bases at V and 6 bases at J; junction bases unmatched: 4. The CDR3 runs to 13 residues. Germline V gene sequence: CDR1 SEHNR, CDR2 FQNEAQ (reference sequence). CDR3 residues: CASSGQEVQPQHF. The CDR3 DNA follows: TGTGCCAGCAGCGGACAGGAGGTTCAGCCCCAGCATTTT.

The J gene is TRBJ2-5, the V gene TRBV9, with D possibly matching TRBD2 (6 bases). The V end was cut by 0 bases, the J end by 2 bases, with 11 bases between. CDR1 and CDR2 from the germline V gene are SGDLS and YYNGEE. The length of the CDR3 is 15 residues. CDR3 bases: TGTGCCAGCAGCGTAGAGGGGACTTCACAAGAGACCCAGTACTTC. Its translation is CASSVEGTSQETQYF.

This chain connects TRBV18 to TRBJ2-7; 8 bases are a match to TRBD1. In germline, CDR1 is KGHSH, CDR2 LQKENI. The CDR3 consists of 15 residues. Trimming removed 1 base from V and 4 bases from J; junction bases left unmatched: 6. CDR3 region: CASSPQGQEGYEQYF. The CDR3 nucleotides are TGTGCCAGCTCACCACAGGGACAGGAAGGGTACGAGCAGTACTTC.

This clone was picked up a small number of times. This chain uses TRBV7-9 with TRBJ1-3; no clear D gene. Trimming stripped 6 bases from V and 1 base from J, with 7 bases between. The germline CDR1 and CDR2 sequences are SEHNR and FQNEAQ (reference sequence). This CDR3 spans 13 amino acids. The CDR3 region is CASSQLSGNTIYF. The CDR3 coding sequence is TGTGCCAGCAGTCAGTTATCTGGAAACACCATATATTTT.

The V gene is TRBV5-1, the J gene TRBJ2-1; TRBD2 matches at 12 bases. The CDR3 covers 15 residues. From germline, CDR1 is SGHRS and CDR2 YFSETQ. J was trimmed by 8 bases and V by 0 bases; bases with no gene match: 3. The CDR3 sequence: CASSLGLAGEDEQFF. The CDR3 DNA follows: TGCGCCAGCAGCTTGGGACTAGCGGGAGAAGATGAGCAGTTCTTC.

V gene TRBV27 combines with J gene TRBJ1-6; D gene unclear. The germline V gene has CDR1 MNHEY and CDR2 SMNVEV (reference sequence). This CDR3 has 14 amino acids. Between the trimmed V and J ends, which lost 2 bases and 6 bases, there was a span of 8 bases. The CDR3 DNA is TGTGCCAGCAGTTTAACGGGGATTAATTCACCCCTCCACTTT. This codes for CASSLTGINSPLHF.

This chain connects TRBV15 to TRBJ1-1; no clear D gene. V lost 0 bases and J 6 bases, leaving 20 bases between the germline ends. Germline V gene sequence: CDR1 LNHNV, CDR2 YYDKDF (reference sequence). The CDR3 totals 17 residues. CDR3 loop: CATSREREDGYVAEAFF. CDR3 DNA: TGTGCCACCAGCAGAGAAAGGGAGGACGGCTACGTGGCTGAAGCTTTCTTT.

The V gene is TRBV4-3, the J gene TRBJ1-6; D remains unclear. This CDR3 has 15 residues. V gave up 0 bases and J gave up 8 bases, with 11 bases separating them. From germline, CDR1 is LGHNA and CDR2 YSLEER. The CDR3 sequence: CASSQEAFAYSPLHF. The CDR3 nucleotides are TGCGCCAGCAGCCAAGAGGCTTTCGCCTATTCACCCCTCCACTTT.

Notes on this clone: Other DNA sequences in this specimen translate into the identical CDR3. The gene calls are TRBV11-2 and TRBJ1-6, with D uncertain. This CDR3 comprises 17 residues. V lost 6 bases, J lost 7 bases, and 22 bases lay in between. The germline V gene has CDR1 SGHAT and CDR2 FQNNGV. CDR3 DNA: TGTGCCAGCAGTATGCCCCGTTCAGGTCCCCAAAATTCACCCCTCCACTTT. As protein: CASSMPRSGPQNSPLHF.

J is TRBJ2-2 and V is TRBV28, with D possibly TRBD1 on 5 matching bases. The CDR3 is 16 amino acids. Trimming left V 6 bases short and J 2 bases short, with 16 bases between. Germline V gives CDR1 MDHEN, CDR2 SYDVKM. The chain's CDR3 is CASSQDNPSNTGELFF. Written as DNA, the CDR3 is TGTGCCAGCAGCCAGGACAACCCGTCAAACACCGGGGAGCTGTTTTTT.

The chain's CDR3 is CASSVDGLANNEQFF. The DNA for the CDR3 is TGTGCCAGCAGCGTAGACGGGCTAGCCAACAATGAGCAGTTCTTC. This chain links TRBV9 with TRBJ2-1, with D tentatively TRBD2 (5 bases). The CDR3 is made up of 15 amino acids. Trimming removed 0 bases at V and 5 bases at J, with 12 bases between. CDR1 is SGDLS, CDR2 YYNGEE, per germline.

This sequence joins TRBV28 and TRBJ1-5; the D gene is possibly TRBD1 (6 bases). This CDR3 has 15 amino acids. V lost 7 bases and J lost 3, with 16 bases in between. Germline V lookup: CDR1 MDHEN, CDR2 SYDVKM. CDR3 DNA sequence: TGTGCCAGCATACCACCGGGACACTACAATCAGCCCCAGCATTTT. Residues: CASIPPGHYNQPQHF. The complete variable domain, with remaining parts taken from reference TRBV28 and TRBJ1-5, reads DVKVTQSSRYLVKRTGEKVFLECVQDMDHENMFWYRQDPGLGLRLIYFSYDVKMKEKGDIPEGYSVSREKKERFSLILESASTNQTSMYLCASIPPGHYNQPQHFGDGTRLSIL.

The V call is TRBV6-1, the J call TRBJ1-5; 7 bases map to TRBD1. Trimming removed 4 bases from V and 1 base from J; junction bases left unmatched: 10. CDR1 MNHNS and CDR2 SASEGT come from the germline V gene. There are 17 residues in the CDR3. The CDR3 loop is CASSGQGSLSSNQPQHF. The CDR3 DNA reads as TGTGCCAGCAGTGGACAGGGTAGTTTGTCAAGCAATCAGCCCCAGCATTTT.

J is TRBJ1-1 and V is TRBV30; TRBD1 aligns across 7 bases. V lost 4 bases to trimming and J lost 2 bases; unmatched junction nucleotides: 7. This CDR3 contains 14 residues. CDR1 is GTSNPN and CDR2 is SVGIG in the germline V gene (reference sequence). CDR3 protein: CAWKRQGDNTEAFF. The CDR3 nucleotides read TGTGCCTGGAAGAGACAGGGAGACAACACTGAAGCTTTCTTT.

The chain combines TRBV10-3 with TRBJ2-7; TRBD2 matches 12 bases. The germline V gene has CDR1 ENHRY and CDR2 SYGVKD. The CDR3 spans 14 residues. The J segment lost 2 bases and the V segment lost 9 bases, leaving 5 bases of the junction unmatched. The CDR3 spells CAIALAGGAYEQYF. CDR3 DNA: TGTGCCATAGCCCTAGCGGGGGGGGCCTACGAGCAGTACTTC.

V and J are TRBV6-5 and TRBJ2-7, with a possible D match to TRBD1 (5 bases). Trimming shortened V by 7 bases and J by 2 bases, and 15 bases separated the two germline ends. CDR1 and CDR2 from the germline V gene are MNHEY and SVGAGI. This CDR3 comprises 14 residues. The CDR3 nucleotides are TGTGCCAGCACCTCTATAGTGGGGCCCTACGAGCAGTACTTC. Its translation is CASTSIVGPYEQYF.

V is TRBV29-1 and J is TRBJ1-1, with D perhaps TRBD1 (5 bases). V was pared by 4 bases and J by 0 bases, with 9 bases between. There are 13 residues in the CDR3. CDR1 is SQVTM and CDR2 is ANQGSEA in the germline V gene. As DNA, the CDR3 is TGCAGCGTTGTCCCGGGGGTGAACACTGAAGCTTTCTTT. As protein: CSVVPGVNTEAFF.

The chain employs TRBV7-9 and TRBJ1-6; tentative D call: TRBD1 (5 bases). From germline, CDR1 is SEHNR and CDR2 FQNEAQ (reference sequence). V was shortened by 6 bases and J by 8 bases, with 14 bases between the two germline ends. This CDR3 region has 14 residues. The CDR3 coding sequence is TGTGCCAGCAGATTGGACATCGAACATTCACCCCTCCACTTT. Translating gives CASRLDIEHSPLHF.

This clone occurred a few times. The gene calls are TRBV5-1 and TRBJ2-2, with 7 nucleotides matching TRBD2. The CDR3 covers 17 residues. CDR1 SGHRS and CDR2 YFSETQ come from the germline V gene. The V segment lost 4 bases and the J segment 1 base; nucleotides outside the gene matches: 10. CDR3 region: CASSPGGLAVNTGELFF. In DNA form, the CDR3 reads TGCGCCAGCAGCCCTGGCGGGCTAGCGGTGAACACCGGGGAGCTGTTTTTT.

The V gene is TRBV10-2, the J gene TRBJ1-2; D might be TRBD1 (6 bases). Germline-derived CDR1 and CDR2 are WSHSY and SAAADI. The CDR3 covers 13 residues. V lost 2 bases and J lost 4, with 8 bases in between. CDR3 region: CASSEGQLYGYTF. CDR3 in DNA: TGCGCCAGCAGTGAGGGACAGCTCTATGGCTACACCTTC.

This clone appeared a few times. The chain employs TRBV6-1 and TRBJ1-2; the match to TRBD1 covers 7 bases. The germline gives CDR1 MNHNS, CDR2 SASEGT. The V segment lost 2 bases and the J segment 4 bases; nucleotides outside the gene matches: 7. The CDR3 runs 15 residues. The CDR3 is CASSESGRGTYGYTF. For the CDR3, the DNA is TGTGCCAGCAGTGAATCGGGCAGGGGGACCTATGGCTACACCTTC.